Below are 8 T cell receptor beta chains sequenced from a single sample in a study of cytomegalovirus exposure and HLA in healthy donors. In the PCR, 60 Vbeta and 13 Jbeta primers were used. Profiling relied on immunoSEQ multiplex PCR, and the TCRdb table lists in-frame clones only, not all of them. Among around 150,000 clones, 65% to 90% were seen once, and the ten largest hold nearly 6.5%. The sample taken for sequencing was PBMCs. The receptors stem from a man between 45 and 60 years old in good health and CMV-seropositive.

In its sample, this clone was seen once. The junction departs from germline at one end; a sequencing error may be responsible. The chain joins TRBV7-8 to TRBJ2-5; D is possibly TRBD2 (5 bases). Germline loops: CDR1 SGHVS, CDR2 FQNEAQ. The CDR3 contains 16 residues. Written as DNA, the CDR3 is TGTGCCAGCAGCGTAGCGCAGCGAGCGGCGCGAGAGACCCAGTACTTC. This gives the protein CASSVAQRAARETQYF.

The CDR3 sequence: CASSYLGLARNTQYF. Written as DNA, the CDR3 is TGTGCCAGCAGTTACCTCGGACTAGCGCGGAATACGCAGTATTTT. The rearrangement joins TRBV6-5 to TRBJ2-3; 9 bases align to TRBD2. This CDR3 region has 15 residues. After removal of 2 bases from V and 7 bases from J, the junction contained 7 bases not matched to a gene. CDR1 MNHEY and CDR2 SVGAGI come from the germline V gene.

The chain uses TRBV29-1 and TRBJ2-1, with TRBD1 matching over 8 bases. V shed 1 base, J shed 0 bases, and the junction held 5 bases outside the gene matches. CDR1 and CDR2 from the germline V gene are SQVTM and ANQGSEA. CDR3 size: 16 residues. The CDR3 loop reads CSVEGRGRSSYNEQFF. The CDR3 DNA reads TGCAGCGTTGAAGGCAGGGGGCGAAGCTCCTACAATGAGCAGTTCTTC.

This sequence joins TRBV6-6 and TRBJ2-7, with TRBD1 as a possible D gene (5 bases). The length of the CDR3 is 14 residues. With 5 bases removed from V and 0 bases from J, the gap between germline ends came to 11 bases. CDR1 and CDR2 (germline): MNHNY, SVGAGI (reference sequence). The CDR3 nucleotides are TGTGCCAGCAGTCTACAGGTGCCCTCCTACGAGCAGTACTTC. Translated: CASSLQVPSYEQYF.

The chain recombines TRBV19 with TRBJ2-3, with D tentatively TRBD1 (6 bases). Germline CDR1 and CDR2: LNHDA and SQIVND (reference sequence). The CDR3 runs 17 residues. V was shortened by 1 base and J by 0 bases, with 14 bases between the two germline ends. The CDR3 region is CASSIGFGQLSTDTQYF. In DNA form, the CDR3 reads TGTGCCAGTAGTATAGGTTTCGGACAGCTTAGCACAGATACGCAGTATTTT. The full variable domain, completed using reference TRBV19 and TRBJ2-3, is DGGITQSPKYLFRKEGQNVTLSCEQNLNHDAMYWYRQDPGQGLRLIYYSQIVNDFQKGDIAEGYSVSREKKESFPLTVTSAQKNPTAFYLCASSIGFGQLSTDTQYFGPGTRLTVL.

In its sample, this clone was seen once. The chain combines TRBV5-4 with TRBJ1-4; 8 nucleotides match TRBD1. CDR1 is SGHNT, CDR2 YYREEE, per germline (reference sequence). The CDR3 totals 13 residues. V trimming: 5 bases; J trimming: 6 bases; junction bases outside the gene matches: 3. In DNA form, the CDR3 reads TGTGCCAGCAGAGGACAGGGAGATGAAAAACTGTTTTTT. Translation gives CASRGQGDEKLFF.

The gene calls are TRBV5-8 and TRBJ2-5; 7 bases match TRBD2. The CDR3 has 14 amino acids. V lost 0 bases, J lost 7 bases, and 6 bases stayed unmatched. The germline gives CDR1 SGHTS, CDR2 YDEGEE. The CDR3 sequence: CASSLAGTTGTQYF. The CDR3 bases are TGTGCCAGCAGCTTGGCCGGGACTACAGGGACCCAGTACTTC.

V and J are TRBV5-6 and TRBJ1-2; unclear D gene. This CDR3 region has 15 residues. V dropped 2 bases and J dropped 0 bases, with 11 bases sitting between them. Germline V gene lookup returns CDR1 SGHDT and CDR2 YYEEEE. In DNA, the CDR3 is TGTGCCAGCAGCTTACCGAGGGCCTCTAACTATGGCTACACCTTC. Its protein product is CASSLPRASNYGYTF.